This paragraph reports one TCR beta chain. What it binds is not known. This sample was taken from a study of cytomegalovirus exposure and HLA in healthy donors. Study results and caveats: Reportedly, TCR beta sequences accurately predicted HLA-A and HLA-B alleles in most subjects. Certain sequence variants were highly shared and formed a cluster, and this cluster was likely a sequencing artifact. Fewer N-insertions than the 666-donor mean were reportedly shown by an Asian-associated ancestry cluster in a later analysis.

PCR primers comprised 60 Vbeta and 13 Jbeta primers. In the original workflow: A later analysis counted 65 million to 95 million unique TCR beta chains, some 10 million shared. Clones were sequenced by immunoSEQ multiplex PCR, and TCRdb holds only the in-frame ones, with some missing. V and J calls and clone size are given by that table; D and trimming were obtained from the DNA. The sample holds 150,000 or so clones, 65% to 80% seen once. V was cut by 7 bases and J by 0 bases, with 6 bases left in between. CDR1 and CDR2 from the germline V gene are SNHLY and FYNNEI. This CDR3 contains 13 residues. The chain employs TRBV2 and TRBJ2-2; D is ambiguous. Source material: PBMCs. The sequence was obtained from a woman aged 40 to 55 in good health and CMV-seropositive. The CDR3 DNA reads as TGTGCCAGCAAAACTTCGAACACCGGGGAGCTGTTTTTT. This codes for CASKTSNTGELFF.